Listed here is a single T cell receptor (beta chain). Cohort allocation depended upon clinical history that participants reported. This table comes from immunoSEQ multiplex PCR, and its TCRdb copy is limited to in-frame clones, with some not included. Among a few hundred thousand clones listed, 85% to 90% were seen once. This record comes from a study of blood T cell repertoires in COVID-19. Study in general: The origin of the acute and convalescent COVID-19 samples was the United States, Italy and Spain.

The CDR3 contains 14 residues. The ends lost 3 bases at V and 2 bases at J; junction bases unmatched: 1. Germline loops: CDR1 SGHRS, CDR2 YFSETQ. This receptor was identified in a woman between 18 and 29 years old with acute COVID-19. Material for sequencing was PBMCs or T cells enriched from blood (not recorded which). The V gene is TRBV5-1, the J gene TRBJ2-2; TRBD1 matches 7 bases. The CDR3 sequence: CASSWDRNTGELFF. CDR3 coding DNA: TGCGCCAGCAGCTGGGACAGAAACACCGGGGAGCTGTTTTTT.